The 4 T cell receptor beta chains below all came from one sample that was sequenced in a study of OX40 agonist ivuxolimab in advanced cancers. This table comes from immunoSEQ multiplex PCR, and its TCRdb copy is limited to in-frame clones, with some not included. The sample yields roughly 87,000 clones, more than 75% seen once. The sequencing used CD4+ or CD8+ T cells sorted from blood, collected in a trial of the OX40 agonist ivuxolimab. The source of these receptors is an adult with an advanced solid tumor such as melanoma, head and neck, liver or kidney cancer.

The chain has TRBV7-6 and TRBJ2-7; D is ambiguous. Between the trimmed V and J ends, which lost 1 base and 0 bases, there was a span of 10 bases. This CDR3 is built from 15 residues. CDR1 and CDR2 (germline): SGHVS, FNYEAQ. CDR3 sequence (DNA): TGTGCCAGCAGCTTAGAATACCGGAGCTCCTACGAGCAGTACTTC. Residues: CASSLEYRSSYEQYF.

The gene calls are TRBV28 and TRBJ1-2; a possible D gene is TRBD1 (5 bases). Germline CDR1 is MDHEN and CDR2 is SYDVKM. The CDR3 spans 13 residues. With 1 base removed from V and 4 bases from J, the gap between germline ends came to 7 bases. The CDR3 nucleotides read TGTGCCAGCAGTTTATTCCAGGGCTATGGCTACACCTTC. Protein sequence: CASSLFQGYGYTF.

The rearrangement uses TRBV10-3 and TRBJ2-7; no clear D. From germline, CDR1 is ENHRY and CDR2 SYGVKD. The CDR3 loop spans 14 amino acids. The ends were cut back, 3 bases at V and 1 base at J, with 10 bases in the middle. In DNA, the CDR3 is TGTGCCATCAGTGACCGAGTCCGATCCTACGAGCAGTACTTC. It codes for CAISDRVRSYEQYF.

V and J are TRBV2 and TRBJ2-1, with D uncertain. The CDR3 loop spans 11 amino acids. Trimming took off 3 bases at V and 10 bases at J, with 7 bases between the two ends. Germline CDR1 is SNHLY and CDR2 is FYNNEI. For the CDR3, the DNA is TGTGCCAGCAGTGATTTCAGGGAGCAGTTCTTC. Its protein product is CASSDFREQFF.